This note documents a single TCR beta chain sequence. Its antigen is not known. The source of the sample is a study of radiation and T cells in renal cell carcinoma. Study-wide points: Intratumoral heterogeneity was not captured in these approximately 0.98 g regions. In nephrectomy-only tumors, top 100 clonotypes averaged roughly 45%, versus 54% irradiated. Dominant CDR3 motifs occupied more repertoire in irradiated than control tumors.

Stated treatment: treatment-naive control, cytoreductive nephrectomy. The germline V gene has CDR1 MNHEY and CDR2 SVGAGI. Trimming took 3 bases from V and 3 from J; bases not matched to a gene: 6. This CDR3 comprises 16 residues. Sequenced by immunoSEQ multiplex PCR; TCRdb stores in-frame clones only, minus some. The table shows 8,000 to 8,500 clones, with roughly 69% occurring only once. This receptor was obtained from a man aged 55-75 years with renal cell carcinoma. Material: tumor tissue, obtained from a patient whose treatment was nephrectomy without radiotherapy. V usage is TRBV6-5 and J usage is TRBJ2-7, with 12 positions matching TRBD2. The CDR3 DNA reads as TGTGCCAGCAGTTATCTAGGACTAGCGGGGAACTACGAGCAGTACTTC. Its translation is CASSYLGLAGNYEQYF.